In this sample, the clone carrying this T cell receptor (beta chain) turned up many times. Its antigen is unknown. This entry belongs to a study of response to subunit inactivated influenza vaccine. Findings and limits, study-wide: Authors suggested each seasonal influenza vaccination recruits few new T cells.

MiXCR, run by TCRdb on the RT-PCR reads, gives a single entry per CDR3 protein. The sample has some 520,000 distinct CDR3 sequences; approximately 17% are singletons. This CDR3 has 11 amino acids. Germline-derived CDR1 and CDR2 are SNHLY and FYNNEI. The ends were cut back, 5 bases at V and 5 bases at J, with 6 bases in the middle. The receptor was derived from a man aged 50 to 69 who received an inactivated influenza vaccine. The sequences come from CD4+ T cells sorted from PBMCs, collected less than 30 months after vaccination. J is TRBJ2-5 and V is TRBV2; the D gene is possibly TRBD2 (5 bases). The CDR3 reads CASSRGETQYF. The DNA for the CDR3 is TGTGCCAGCAGTAGAGGGGAGACCCAGTACTTC.